The 10 T cell receptor beta chains below all came from one sample that was sequenced in a study of cytomegalovirus exposure and HLA in healthy donors. The study ran its PCR with 60 Vbeta and 13 Jbeta primers. Profiling relied on immunoSEQ multiplex PCR, and the TCRdb table lists in-frame clones only, not all of them. The sample has 69,000 or so clones, 74% seen once. Sequenced input: PBMCs. These receptors were taken from an older woman in good health and CMV-seropositive.

The sample holds a few counts of this clone. This chain links TRBV6-6 with TRBJ1-2; possibly TRBD1 for D (6 bases). Germline CDR1 reads MNHNY; CDR2 reads SVGAGI (reference sequence). Trimming took 2 bases from V and 5 from J, leaving 12 bases between them. This CDR3 spans 14 amino acids. The CDR3 spells CASSYPGTLYGYTF. The CDR3 DNA reads as TGTGCCAGCAGTTACCCAGGGACATTGTATGGCTACACCTTC.

The chain is built from TRBV30 and TRBJ1-1, with 8 bases fitting TRBD1. Unmatched junction bases numbered 2, after V lost 3 bases and J lost 2 bases. CDR3 size: 13 residues. Germline V gene data show CDR1 as GTSNPN and CDR2 as SVGIG (reference sequence). The CDR3: CAWSQGANTEAFF. In nucleotides, the CDR3 is TGTGCCTGGAGCCAGGGGGCCAACACTGAAGCTTTCTTT.

The chain joins TRBV30 to TRBJ1-5; 7 positions match TRBD1. In germline, CDR1 is GTSNPN, CDR2 SVGIG (reference sequence). The CDR3 sequence is 16 residues long. V trimming: 1 base; J trimming: 1 base; junction bases outside the gene matches: 7. The CDR3 nucleotides read TGTGCCTGGAGTGGAGGGACAGCCTCCAGCAATCAGCCCCAGCATTTT. It translates to CAWSGGTASSNQPQHF.

The table lists this clone with a count of one. The CDR3 region has the DNA TGTGCCACCAGCAGAGATCTCTGGGGCTGGGGCTACACCTTC. It is translated as CATSRDLWGWGYTF. The rearrangement uses TRBV15 and TRBJ1-2; D might be TRBD1 (5 bases). Germline V gives CDR1 LNHNV, CDR2 YYDKDF (reference sequence). Trimming stripped 0 bases from V and 8 bases from J, with 13 bases between. This CDR3 comprises 14 residues. The whole variable domain, filled in from reference TRBV15 and TRBJ1-2, reads DAMVIQNPRYQVTQFGKPVTLSCSQTLNHNVMYWYQQKSSQAPKLLFHYYDKDFNNEADTPDNFQSRRPNTSFCFLDIRSPGLGDTAMYLCATSRDLWGWGYTFGSGTRLTVV.

This clone was seen a handful of times. V and J are TRBV19 and TRBJ1-1; 7 bases match TRBD1. J gave up 0 bases and V 8 bases, and 6 bases lay outside the gene matches. This CDR3 contains 14 residues. Germline CDR1 LNHDA, CDR2 SQIVND (reference sequence). CDR3 sequence reads: CASGDSSMNTEAFF. The DNA of the CDR3 is TGTGCCAGTGGGGACAGTTCCATGAACACTGAAGCTTTCTTT.

This clone was seen only a few times. The V and J genes are TRBV15 and TRBJ2-7; D ambiguous. There are 14 residues in the CDR3. Germline values: CDR1 LNHNV, CDR2 YYDKDF (reference sequence). V lost 0 bases, J lost 3 bases, and 9 bases lay in between. CDR3 region: CATSRDTVNYEQYF. The CDR3 nucleotides read TGTGCCACCAGCAGAGATACAGTTAACTACGAGCAGTACTTC. The variable domain in full, completed from reference TRBV15 and TRBJ2-7, reads DAMVIQNPRYQVTQFGKPVTLSCSQTLNHNVMYWYQQKSSQAPKLLFHYYDKDFNNEADTPDNFQSRRPNTSFCFLDIRSPGLGDTAMYLCATSRDTVNYEQYFGPGTRLTVT.

This clone turned up a few times. V gene TRBV7-3 combines with J gene TRBJ1-1; TRBD1 aligns across 9 bases. CDR3 length: 12 amino acids. Looked up from germline, CDR1 is SGHTA and CDR2 is FQGTGA. V gave up 5 bases and J gave up 7 bases; unmatched junction bases: 2. This CDR3 is CASSKGQGEAFF. In nucleotides, the CDR3 is TGTGCCAGCAGCAAGGGACAGGGTGAAGCTTTCTTT.

The genes are TRBV6-6 and TRBJ2-7; D call uncertain. Germline V CDR1 and CDR2: MNHNY, SVGAGI (reference sequence). The CDR3 runs to 14 residues. V lost 6 bases and J lost 3, with 15 bases in between. In DNA form, the CDR3 reads TGTGCCAGCAGAGCCCCCCAACAGAGCTACGAGCAGTACTTC. Amino acids: CASRAPQQSYEQYF.

The J gene is TRBJ1-4, the V gene TRBV5-1; tentatively, D is TRBD1 (6 bases). This CDR3 contains 16 residues. Germline V gene sequence: CDR1 SGHRS, CDR2 YFSETQ. Deletions cut 0 bases from V and 5 bases from J, with 14 bases between. CDR3: CASSLAIGRGNEKLFF. CDR3 coding DNA: TGCGCCAGCAGCTTGGCTATAGGCAGGGGAAATGAAAAACTGTTTTTT.

This clone occurred once. The chain carries TRBV7-6 and TRBJ1-2; TRBD1 matches at 11 bases. This CDR3 is built from 15 residues. Germline CDR1 and CDR2: SGHVS and FNYEAQ. J lost 4 bases, V lost 5 bases, and 6 bases had no gene match. This CDR3 is CASSLGQGGSYGYTF. Here the CDR3 DNA reads TGTGCCAGCAGCCTGGGACAGGGGGGTTCCTATGGCTACACCTTC. Based on the CDR3 plus reference TRBV7-6 and TRBJ1-2, the full variable domain is GAGVSQSPRYKVTKRGQDVALRCDPISGHVSLYWYRQALGQGPEFLTYFNYEAQQDKSGLPNDRFSAERPEGSISTLTIQRTEQRDSAMYRCASSLGQGGSYGYTFGSGTRLTVV.